The present TCR beta chain was sequenced within a study of OX40 agonist ivuxolimab in advanced cancers. Measured with immunoSEQ multiplex PCR; TCRdb has only the in-frame clones, and not every one. The sample comprises tens of thousands of clones, 90% of which are singletons, and approximately 0.49% rests with the top ten. The V and J ends lost 2 bases and 6 bases respectively, with 19 bases between them. Germline V gene sequence: CDR1 SGHVS, CDR2 FQNEAQ. This CDR3 comprises 16 residues. The rearrangement joins TRBV7-8 to TRBJ1-1; no firm D call. This receptor was identified in an adult with an advanced solid tumor such as melanoma, head and neck, liver or kidney cancer. This sample comprised CD4+ or CD8+ T cells sorted from blood, obtained in a trial of the OX40 agonist ivuxolimab. CDR3 DNA sequence: TGTGCCAGCAGCTTAAGGACGGCCTCCTCCAGCTCTGAAGCTTTCTTT. This sequence encodes CASSLRTASSSSEAFF.